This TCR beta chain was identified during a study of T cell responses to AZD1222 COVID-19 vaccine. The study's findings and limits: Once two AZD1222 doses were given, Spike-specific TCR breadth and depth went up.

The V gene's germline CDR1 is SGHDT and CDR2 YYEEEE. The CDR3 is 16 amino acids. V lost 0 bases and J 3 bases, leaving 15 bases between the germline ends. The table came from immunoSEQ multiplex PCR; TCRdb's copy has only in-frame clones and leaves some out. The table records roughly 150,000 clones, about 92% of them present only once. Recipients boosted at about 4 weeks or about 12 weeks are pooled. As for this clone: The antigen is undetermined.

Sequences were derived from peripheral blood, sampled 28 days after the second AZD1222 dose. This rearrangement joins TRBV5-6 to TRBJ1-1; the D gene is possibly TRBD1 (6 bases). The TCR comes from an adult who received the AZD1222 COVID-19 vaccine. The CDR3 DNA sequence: TGTGCCAGCAGCTTGGTTGGTGGGGGGCGTGACACTGAAGCTTTCTTT. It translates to CASSLVGGGRDTEAFF.